This T cell receptor beta chain was documented in a study of blood T cell repertoires in COVID-19. On the study more broadly: COVID-19 samples from acute and convalescent phases originated in the United States, Italy and Spain. T cells, B-cell-depleted T cells, or PBMCs supplied cDNA or gDNA.

Germline values: CDR1 ENHRY, CDR2 SYGVKD. This CDR3 has 13 residues. V gave up 10 bases and J gave up 6 bases, with 18 bases separating them. Per the authors' pipeline: Researchers report that nucleated cell counts were estimated from reference gene primer amplification. Only in-frame clones appear in the TCRdb table, and some are missing; sequencing was by immunoSEQ multiplex PCR. The V and J calls and clone size were taken over from that table, and D and trimming were inferred from the DNA. The sample records around 70,000 clones, 70% to 90% being singletons. The chain combines TRBV10-3 with TRBJ1-2; D gene uncertain. The sequencing input was peripheral blood. This TCR was recovered from a woman of 80 years or more with active or convalescent COVID-19. The DNA of the CDR3 is TGTGCCACTAGACCATCTAGTACTGATGGCTACACCTTC. Its translation: CATRPSSTDGYTF.